This T cell receptor beta chain emerged from a study of CD8 T cells in Susac syndrome. Findings and limits, study-wide: The study recognized that its TCR sequencing and HLA analysis covered a relatively small number of individuals.

An input of about 0.45 to 1 ug of RNA was subjected to reverse transcription using random hexamers. The authors amplified TCR beta CDR3 across 54 Vbeta and 13 Jbeta using immunoSEQ multiplex PCR. From the immunoSEQ multiplex PCR reads, TCRdb called clonotypes with MiXCR, one entry per CDR3 protein. The sample consists of about 190,000 distinct CDR3 sequences, 85% to 95% of them appearing once. TCR beta was sequenced from blood CD8+ and CD4+ T cells. The controls, all healthy donors, were matched for age and sex. This CDR3 is 16 amino acids long. V lost 3 bases to trimming and J lost 2 bases; unmatched junction nucleotides: 10. Germline lookup yields CDR1 SGDLS and CDR2 YYNGEE. A remark on this clonotype: What it binds is unknown.

J is TRBJ1-1 and V is TRBV9; 7 bases are a match to TRBD1. The clonotype was recovered from a human donor in good health. Sequencing was done on a sample of CD4+ T cells from PBMCs. CDR3 in amino acids: CASSAHPDRYNTEAFF. CDR3 sequence (DNA): TGTGCCAGCAGCGCCCACCCGGACAGGTATAACACTGAAGCTTTCTTT.